This TCR beta chain is drawn from a study of T cells in Graves' hyperthyroidism and ophthalmopathy. The CDR3 runs to 9 residues. Germline lookup yields CDR1 ENHRY and CDR2 SYGVKD. This clonotype was observed many times. What it binds is unknown. One end of the junction is discordant with germline, which a read error may explain. These patients, aged 18 to 65, had recently diagnosed hyperthyroidism lasting under 2 months. Amplification of TCR beta CDR3 regions used RNA as the template. Researchers ran a first-round RT-PCR on the TCR CDR3 using the HTBI primer set. Each CDR3 protein is one row after TCRdb ran MiXCR on the multiplex PCR reads. Of about 580,000 distinct CDR3 sequences detected, about 45% appear once; the ten largest clones hold about 8.3%. Findings and caveats of the study: A 13 V-J model separated ophthalmopathy from stable hyperthyroidism.

Material: peripheral blood or thyroid tissue (not recorded which). The receptor was derived from a woman aged 18-30 years with Graves' hyperthyroidism. V gene TRBV10-3 combines with J gene TRBJ1-2; no reliable D call. The CDR3 protein is CAISESKGF. The CDR3 DNA sequence: TGTGCCATCAGTGAGTCGAAGGGTTTC.